The next 9 T cell receptor beta chains were all read from a single sample in a study of OX40 agonist ivuxolimab in advanced cancers. Sequencing was performed with immunoSEQ multiplex PCR; in TCRdb, only in-frame clones are kept and a portion is missing. The sample consists of tens of thousands of clones, 80% to 90% of them appearing once. The specimen comprised CD4+ or CD8+ T cells sorted from blood, sampled in a trial of the OX40 agonist ivuxolimab. Every receptor here comes from an adult with an advanced solid tumor such as melanoma, head and neck, liver or kidney cancer.

The rearrangement joins TRBV28 to TRBJ2-5, with 8 bases matching TRBD1. From germline, CDR1 is MDHEN and CDR2 SYDVKM. The CDR3 has 18 amino acids. V gave up 4 bases and J gave up 5 bases; unmatched junction bases: 18. The CDR3 nucleotides are TGTGCCAGCAGTTCGTTAGCGCCAGACAGGGGACTCAGGGAGACCCAGTACTTC. It translates to CASSSLAPDRGLRETQYF.

The rearrangement joins TRBV14 to TRBJ2-2; no clear D. Germline V lookup: CDR1 SGHDN, CDR2 FVKESK. Trimming took off 1 base at V and 0 bases at J, with 3 bases between the two ends. CDR3 size: 14 residues. CDR3 region: CASSQVPNTGELFF. The CDR3 DNA reads as TGTGCCAGCAGCCAAGTGCCGAACACCGGGGAGCTGTTTTTT.

This chain joins TRBV9 and TRBJ2-7, with D perhaps matching TRBD2 (6 bases). V lost 0 bases to trimming and J lost 0 bases, with 10 bases between them. Germline V CDR1 and CDR2: SGDLS, YYNGEE. The CDR3 has 15 amino acids. Written as DNA, the CDR3 is TGTGCCAGCAGCGTAGGCGGGGTGAGCTCCTACGAGCAGTACTTC. Translation: CASSVGGVSSYEQYF.

The chain employs TRBV27 and TRBJ1-5, with D unclear. Germline CDR1 and CDR2: MNHEY and SMNVEV (reference sequence). Trimming took 7 bases from V and 5 from J, leaving 15 bases between them. This CDR3 region has 14 residues. The CDR3 DNA follows: TGTGCCAGCAATGAAGTGGGGTCGGATCAGCCCCAGCATTTT. This sequence encodes CASNEVGSDQPQHF.

V and J are TRBV19 and TRBJ2-7; maybe TRBD2 (5 bases). The CDR3 runs to 14 residues. V was trimmed by 5 bases and J by 2 bases, leaving 13 bases between them. CDR1 is LNHDA and CDR2 is SQIVND in the germline V gene (reference sequence). The CDR3 loop is CASSLREPTYEQYF. The CDR3 DNA sequence: TGTGCCAGTAGTCTCCGGGAACCAACCTACGAGCAGTACTTC. Based on the CDR3 plus reference TRBV19 and TRBJ2-7, the full variable domain is DGGITQSPKYLFRKEGQNVTLSCEQNLNHDAMYWYRQDPGQGLRLIYYSQIVNDFQKGDIAEGYSVSREKKESFPLTVTSAQKNPTAFYLCASSLREPTYEQYFGPGTRLTVT.

This chain links TRBV5-8 with TRBJ1-1; D is ambiguous. This CDR3 comprises 13 residues. V dropped 0 bases and J dropped 7 bases, with 10 bases sitting between them. Germline CDR1 SGHTS, CDR2 YDEGEE. The DNA for the CDR3 is TGTGCCAGCAGCTTGGTACTATGGGGTGAAGCTTTCTTT. It translates to CASSLVLWGEAFF.

The genes are TRBV27 and TRBJ1-2; D is possibly TRBD1 (5 bases). Germline values: CDR1 MNHEY, CDR2 SMNVEV (reference sequence). This CDR3 region has 13 residues. V lost 3 bases and J 2 bases, leaving 7 bases between the germline ends. The CDR3 spells CASSFSGNYGYTF. CDR3 bases: TGTGCCAGCAGTTTTTCAGGGAACTATGGCTACACCTTC.

The V call is TRBV30, the J call TRBJ1-1; no reliable D call. Trimming took 5 bases from V and 5 from J, leaving 21 bases between them. The CDR3 runs to 15 residues. Germline CDR1 reads GTSNPN; CDR2 reads SVGIG (reference sequence). CDR3 loop: CAWDLSAGPNTEAFF. The CDR3 region has the DNA TGTGCCTGGGACCTGTCAGCCGGGCCCAATACTGAAGCTTTCTTT.

The CDR3 protein is CASRWEQGRDEAFF. In DNA, the CDR3 is TGCGCCAGCAGGTGGGAACAGGGGCGGGATGAAGCTTTCTTT. The chain uses TRBV5-1 and TRBJ1-1, with 7 bases aligning to TRBD1. The CDR3 sequence is 14 residues long. Germline V gives CDR1 SGHRS, CDR2 YFSETQ. Trimming removed 5 bases from V and 7 bases from J; junction bases left unmatched: 11. The variable domain in full, completed from reference TRBV5-1 and TRBJ1-1, reads KAGVTQTPRYLIKTRGQQVTLSCSPISGHRSVSWYQQTPGQGLQFLFEYFSETQRNKGNFPGRFSGRQFSNSRSEMNVSTLELGDSALYLCASRWEQGRDEAFFGQGTRLTVV.